This T cell receptor beta chain is from a study of beta chain features in type 1 diabetes. Study conclusions and caveats: Among patients with Type 1 diabetes, TCRB CDR3s were moderately but significantly shorter in every one of the four CD4+ subsets. The cDNA sequencing approach could over-represent high-TCR-expressing cells.

Expressed TCRB transcripts were sequenced because the entire RNA isolate underwent reverse transcription. The method was immunoSEQ multiplex PCR; TCRdb's version includes in-frame clones alone and lacks a portion of them. Of 120,000 or so clones in the sample, roughly 17% were seen once. This clone has ten or more counts. Its antigen is not identified. This CDR3 has 18 residues. The V gene end was trimmed by 5 bases and the J gene end by 0 bases; junction bases not matched to a gene: 11. Germline-derived CDR1 and CDR2 are SGHTA and FQGNSA. The clonotype originates from a man in his late teens or twenties with type 1 diabetes. Input material: central memory CD4+ T cells from blood. The J gene is TRBJ2-1, the V gene TRBV7-2; 9 nucleotides line up with TRBD1. The CDR3 sequence is CASSHRDRAISSYNEQFF. Here the CDR3 DNA reads TGTGCCAGCAGCCACCGGGACAGGGCCATAAGCTCCTACAATGAGCAGTTCTTC.